The T cell receptor (beta chain) described here comes from a study of OX40 agonist ivuxolimab in advanced cancers. Study-wide context: The costimulatory receptor OX40 (CD134) was targeted by ivuxolimab, a fully human IgG2 agonistic monoclonal antibody. The purpose of peripheral TCRbeta sequencing was to test whether ivuxolimab changed TCR sequence diversity and led to clonal T-cell expansion. The paper describes the monotherapy dose-escalation part (N ≈ 51 patients) of the phase I trial of ivuxolimab. The dose-escalation cohort was roughly 80% male with a mean age of about 54 years, ranging from roughly 23 to 90. Partial responses occurred in three dose-escalation patients: two with cutaneous melanoma and one with hepatocellular carcinoma. Of the 50 to 55 patients in dose escalation, about 20 had hepatocellular carcinoma, about 15 had melanoma, 9 had renal cell carcinoma and 9 had head and neck cancer. Patients were allowed to have had prior anti-PD-1, anti-PD-L1 or anti-CTLA-4 therapy, and 40% of the dose-escalation patients had previously received checkpoint inhibitors. Intravenous ivuxolimab was administered to patients every 2 weeks at six dose levels: 0.01, 0.1, 0.3, 1.5, 3 and 10 mg/kg. Broad study findings and their caveats: In the 0.1-3.0 mg/kg groups, partial responders were among the patients with the lowest normalized peripheral clonal expansion, particularly in CD8+ T cells. Which antigens the clonally expanded peripheral T cells were specific for was not determined. At doses of 0.1 to 3.0 mg/kg, clonal expansion of both CD4+ and CD8+ blood T cells was observed from baseline to week 6. Low levels of normalized T-cell clonal expansion were also seen in some patients who did not respond. On average, CD8+ T cells showed more expanded clones than CD4+ T cells after ivuxolimab.

Patients with a history of autoimmune disease or receiving systemic immunosuppression were excluded from the trial. Peripheral blood for TCR sequencing was drawn from every dose cohort at baseline, at cycle 4 day 1 and at cycle 7 day 1. The samples were drawn from a first-in-human, open-label, multicenter phase I dose-escalation trial of ivuxolimab. Adults with locally advanced or metastatic melanoma, renal cell, hepatocellular, or head and neck squamous cell carcinoma were enrolled in the trial. Before TCR sequencing, CD4+ T cells and CD8+ T cells from peripheral blood were sorted into separate populations. The germline V gene supplies CDR1 SGHNT and CDR2 YENEEA. Germline trimming: 3 bases from V, 5 bases from J; junction bases outside gene matches: 5. The CDR3 contains 14 residues, cysteine and phenylalanine counted. The CDR3 DNA has 42 bases and is translated from base 1. Regarding this clone: The specificity of this receptor is unknown. No base-level quality is on record; no much larger clone is a single base apart.

Genomic DNA was isolated from the sorted cells so that the TCRbeta CDR3 region could be sequenced. TCRbeta CDR3 regions were sequenced using the immunoSEQ Assay. The immuneACCESS repertoire file appears here via TCRdb, limited to in-frame rearrangements. These files lack a portion of the clones; in checked studies, under half of the deficit traces to unresolved V genes, and the cause of the others is not known. Recorded for this sample are more than 30,000 clones; around 89% of them occurred a single time. The ten largest account for less than 5% of the sample. This clonotype originated in an adult with an advanced solid tumor such as melanoma, head and neck, liver or kidney cancer. The chain is encoded by TRBV11-3 joined to TRBJ1-1; TRBD1 aligns with 8 central bases. This specimen consisted of CD4+ or CD8+ T cells sorted from blood, obtained in a trial of the OX40 agonist ivuxolimab. CDR3 sequence: CASSLTGEGTEAFF. Here is the DNA: TGTGCCAGCAGCTTGACAGGGGAGGGGACTGAAGCTTTCTTT.